This T cell receptor beta chain comes out of a study of T cells after yellow fever vaccination. In TCRdb, the 5' RACE reads were re-called with MiXCR into one record per CDR3 protein. This sample has under 550,000 distinct CDR3 sequences, with less than 25% found just once. This CDR3 comprises 15 residues. Trimming shortened V by 5 bases and J by 3 bases, and 16 bases separated the two germline ends. Details on this clonotype: What it binds is unknown.

Notes on the study in general: Though it reached lower strength, the secondary response hit its peak faster, day 5 versus 15.

Sequenced here: PBMCs, sampled 20 to 25 days after the first yellow fever vaccination. The source is a man between 18 and 29 years old who received the YFV17D yellow fever vaccine. The chain uses TRBV12-3 or TRBV12-4 and TRBJ2-5; D may be TRBD2 (6 bases). CDR3 sequence: CASSPDWVAEETQYF. Here the CDR3 DNA reads TGTGCCAGCAGTCCCGACTGGGTAGCGGAAGAGACCCAGTACTTC.